The 31 T cell receptor beta chains presented below share a single source sample, sequenced in a study of preoperative IRX-2 immunotherapy in early breast cancer. Treatment here: preoperative locoregional IRX-2 cytokine immunotherapy. The data were produced by immunoSEQ multiplex PCR, yet TCRdb's version contains in-frame clones alone and is incomplete. This table holds approximately 100,000 clones, roughly 85% found once. The material was tumor tissue, obtained after IRX-2 immunotherapy. All receptors derive from a human donor with breast cancer.

J is TRBJ1-6 and V is TRBV1; the table's D call of TRBD1 was not tested on the DNA. TRBV1 is a pseudogene segment. The CDR3 covers 19 residues. The CDR3 is CASSQDVQGARAYNSPLHF. In DNA, the CDR3 is TGCGCCAGCAGCCAAGATGTTCAGGGGGCGAGGGCCTATAATTCACCCCTCCACTTT.

V and J are TRBV7-1 and TRBJ2-7; D is unresolved. TRBV7-1 is recorded as an ORF, its role being uncertain. This CDR3 region has 14 residues. Between the trimmed V and J ends, which lost 4 bases and 2 bases, there was a span of 12 bases. The CDR3 loop reads CASSYPFTAYEQYF. The DNA of the CDR3 is TGTGCCAGCAGCTATCCGTTCACGGCCTACGAGCAGTACTTC.

In DNA, the CDR3 is TGTGCCAGCAGTGAATTGGGGAGCAGACAGCCCCAGCATTTT. It codes for CASSELGSRQPQHF. V usage is TRBV9 and J usage is TRBJ1-5, with D unresolved. The CDR3 runs to 14 residues. V dropped 5 bases and J dropped 7 bases, with 16 bases sitting between them. The germline V gene encodes CDR1 SGDLS and CDR2 YYNGEE.

CDR3 region: CASSYDGTGGNQPQHF. The CDR3 coding sequence is TGTGCCAGCAGTTACGACGGGACAGGGGGCAATCAGCCCCAGCATTTT. V and J are TRBV6-8 and TRBJ1-5; 10 nucleotides align to TRBD1. CDR1 MNHGY and CDR2 SAAAGT come from the germline V gene. The CDR3 spans 16 residues. The junction had 3 bases not matched to a gene; V was cut back by 2 bases and J by 2 bases.

The chain carries TRBV5-1 and TRBJ2-5; a weak D match, TRBD1 (5 bases). The CDR3 is 16 residues long. Trimming shortened V by 3 bases and J by 1 base, and 16 bases separated the two germline ends. Germline V gene lookup returns CDR1 SGHRS and CDR2 YFSETQ. This CDR3 reads CASSWGLGGPQETQYF. The CDR3 nucleotides read TGCGCCAGCAGCTGGGGCTTGGGCGGCCCCCAAGAGACCCAGTACTTC.

The CDR3 nucleotides read TGTGCCAGCAGTTTATTGGGAGGGTTGGAAAACACCATATATTTT. This encodes CASSLLGGLENTIYF. V is TRBV28 and J is TRBJ1-3; no reliable D call. The V and J ends lost 1 base and 6 bases respectively, with 13 bases between them. The CDR3 sequence is 15 residues long. CDR1 is MDHEN and CDR2 is SYDVKM in the germline V gene. Together with reference TRBV28 and TRBJ1-3, the CDR3 gives the full variable domain: DVKVTQSSRYLVKRTGEKVFLECVQDMDHENMFWYRQDPGLGLRLIYFSYDVKMKEKGDIPEGYSVSREKKERFSLILESASTNQTSMYLCASSLLGGLENTIYFGEGSWLTVV.

The V and J genes are TRBV5-1 and TRBJ1-2; 12 bases agree with TRBD1. Germline V gene lookup returns CDR1 SGHRS and CDR2 YFSETQ. The V gene end was trimmed by 0 bases and the J gene end by 7 bases; junction bases not matched to a gene: 7. The CDR3 length is 16 residues. The CDR3 spells CASSLGDRGRRSGYTF. The CDR3 DNA reads TGCGCCAGCAGCTTGGGGGACAGGGGGCGCAGATCTGGCTACACCTTC.

This clone was seen only once. This sequence joins TRBV7-1 and TRBJ2-2; TRBD1 is a possible D gene (6 bases). TRBV7-1 is labeled an ORF, and its function is uncertain. This CDR3 is built from 13 residues. The V end was cut by 5 bases, the J end by 7 bases, with 11 bases between. The CDR3 region has the DNA TGTGCCAGCAGCCAGGGACATGACGGGGAGCTGTTTTTT. Protein: CASSQGHDGELFF.

The J gene is TRBJ1-1, the V gene TRBV5-1; D is ambiguous. V was shortened by 0 bases and J by 4 bases, with 13 bases between the two germline ends. This CDR3 is built from 15 residues. Germline CDR1 reads SGHRS; CDR2 reads YFSETQ. The CDR3 nucleotides read TGCGCCAGCAGCTTGGACCAGCTCCCTGGCACTGAAGCTTTCTTT. Translated: CASSLDQLPGTEAFF.

The gene calls are TRBV6-8 and TRBJ1-1, with 9 positions matching TRBD1. The CDR3 runs to 14 residues. Per the germline V gene, CDR1 is MNHGY and CDR2 is SAAAGT. With 3 bases clipped from V and 5 bases from J, the junction kept 4 bases outside the gene matches. This chain's CDR3 is CASSYRTGETEAFF. DNA of the CDR3: TGTGCCAGCAGTTATAGGACAGGGGAGACTGAAGCTTTCTTT.

V is TRBV5-1 and J is TRBJ2-1, with 7 bases lining up with TRBD2. Germline V gives CDR1 SGHRS, CDR2 YFSETQ. V shed 0 bases and J 5 bases; nucleotides not matched to a gene: 11. The length of the CDR3 is 17 residues. CDR3 residues: CASSLGGTGGKNNEQFF. The DNA of the CDR3 is TGCGCCAGCAGCTTGGGGGGCACGGGAGGAAAGAACAATGAGCAGTTCTTC.

The chain has TRBV18 and TRBJ1-5; D perhaps matches TRBD1 (5 bases). The CDR3 is made up of 17 amino acids. CDR1 KGHSH and CDR2 LQKENI come from the germline V gene. V lost 5 bases and J 6 bases, leaving 23 bases between the germline ends. Here the CDR3 reads CASSYNPYQGRAQPQHF. CDR3 bases: TGTGCCAGCTCATATAACCCCTATCAGGGTAGGGCTCAGCCCCAGCATTTT.

The chain combines TRBV29-1 with TRBJ2-3; D is ambiguous. This CDR3 contains 12 residues. V was clipped by 3 bases and J by 6 bases, with 10 bases between them. Germline CDR1 reads SQVTM; CDR2 reads ANQGSEA. The CDR3: CSVESLGDTQYF. In DNA form, the CDR3 reads TGCAGCGTTGAGTCTCTAGGGGATACGCAGTATTTT.

The table lists this clone with a count of one. The rearrangement joins TRBV4-1 to TRBJ2-7; 9 bases are shared with TRBD2. CDR3 length equals 17 residues. J lost 6 bases, V lost 4 bases, and 16 bases had no gene match. From germline, CDR1 is MGHRA and CDR2 YSYEKL. CDR3 sequence: CASSPDPAGGPTAEQYF. CDR3 DNA: TGCGCCAGCAGCCCGGACCCCGCGGGAGGGCCYACTGCCGAGCAGTACTTC.

Remarks on this clone: Mismatch with germline at one junction end may stem from a read error. This chain links TRBV29-1 with TRBJ1-2, with a possible D match to TRBD1 (6 bases). Germline CDR1 reads SQVTM; CDR2 reads ANQGSEA. The CDR3 runs to 12 residues. CDR3 region: CSLGGGEDGYIF. In DNA form, the CDR3 reads TGCAGCCTGGGAGGGGGAGAGGATGGCTACATCTTC.

The chain is built from TRBV6-8 and TRBJ1-4, with D tentatively TRBD1 (5 bases). Germline lookup yields CDR1 MNHGY and CDR2 SAAAGT. The CDR3 totals 13 residues. Trimming left V 5 bases short and J 5 bases short, with 9 bases between. In DNA, the CDR3 is TGTGCCAGCAGTGGGACGGAGAATGAAAAACTGTTTTTT. Protein: CASSGTENEKLFF.

This clone was seen only once. V usage is TRBV6-8 and J usage is TRBJ1-1; 9 bases fit TRBD1. V dropped 0 bases and J dropped 2; count of bases not matched to a gene: 4. The germline gives CDR1 MNHGY, CDR2 SAAAGT. The CDR3 sequence is 16 residues long. This CDR3 reads CASSYSGTGINTEAFF. The CDR3 DNA reads TGTGCCAGCAGTTACTCGGGGACAGGGATTAACACTGAAGCTTTCTTT.

In nucleotides, the CDR3 is TGTGCCAGCAGCCGAGGCAGGAACACTGAAGCTTTCTTT. Translated, it gives CASSRGRNTEAFF. V is TRBV14 and J is TRBJ1-1; D gene ambiguous. CDR1 and CDR2 (germline): SGHDN, FVKESK. The CDR3 has 13 amino acids. Between the trimmed V and J ends, which lost 4 bases and 1 base, there was a span of 7 bases.

The J gene is TRBJ2-7, the V gene TRBV6-8; D not resolved. There are 12 residues in the CDR3. Trimming took 0 bases from V and 5 from J, leaving 5 bases between them. Germline V gene lookup returns CDR1 MNHGY and CDR2 SAAAGT. CDR3 bases: TGTGCCAGCAGTTACTCTACGGACGAGCAGTACTTC. Translation: CASSYSTDEQYF.

The chain recombines TRBV6-8 with TRBJ2-2; perhaps TRBD1 as D (5 bases). Germline V gives CDR1 MNHGY, CDR2 SAAAGT. V was shortened by 5 bases and J by 3 bases, with 7 bases between the two germline ends. This CDR3 has 13 amino acids. Here the CDR3 DNA reads TGTGCCAGCAGTGTCAGGGACACCGGGGAGCTGTTTTTT. It is translated as CASSVRDTGELFF.

V gene TRBV2 combines with J gene TRBJ2-7, with 7 bases identical to TRBD2. Per germline, CDR1 SNHLY and CDR2 FYNNEI. This CDR3 is 14 amino acids long. Unmatched junction bases numbered 9, after V lost 6 bases and J lost 4 bases. The CDR3 spells CASSPLAGQYEQYF. CDR3 DNA sequence: TGTGCCAGCAGCCCCTTAGCGGGTCAATACGAGCAGTACTTC.

This chain connects TRBV6-8 to TRBJ2-7; TRBD1 might be the D (6 bases). This CDR3 comprises 15 residues. CDR1 and CDR2 from the germline V gene are MNHGY and SAAAGT. Trimming took off 6 bases at V and 2 bases at J, with 17 bases between the two ends. CDR3 nucleotide sequence: TGTGCCAGCAGCCTCGCCCCAGGGGCTCCCTACGAGCAGTACTTC. This encodes CASSLAPGAPYEQYF.

CDR3 residues: CASTPYQQGTDTQYF. The CDR3 DNA reads as TGTGCCAGCACCCCGTACCAACAGGGAACAGATACGCAGTATTTT. This chain joins TRBV28 and TRBJ2-3; D might be TRBD1 (6 bases). Trimming took off 7 bases at V and 3 bases at J, with 17 bases between the two ends. The germline V gene has CDR1 MDHEN and CDR2 SYDVKM. This CDR3 spans 15 amino acids.

J is TRBJ1-6 and V is TRBV19; 9 positions match TRBD1. Germline CDR1 and CDR2: LNHDA and SQIVND (reference sequence). The CDR3 consists of 12 residues. V lost 10 bases to trimming and J lost 10 bases; unmatched junction nucleotides: 5. DNA for the CDR3: TGTGCCACGGGACAGGGAAGGTCACCCCTCCACTTT. Amino acids: CATGQGRSPLHF. The complete variable domain, with remaining parts taken from reference TRBV19 and TRBJ1-6, reads DGGITQSPKYLFRKEGQNVTLSCEQNLNHDAMYWYRQDPGQGLRLIYYSQIVNDFQKGDIAEGYSVSREKKESFPLTVTSAQKNPTAFYLCATGQGRSPLHFGNGTRLTVT.

The chain employs TRBV5-1 and TRBJ2-7; 9 positions agree with TRBD1. CDR1 and CDR2 from the germline V gene are SGHRS and YFSETQ. The CDR3 totals 14 residues. V was clipped by 2 bases and J by 4 bases; unmatched bases: 4. The CDR3 nucleotides are TGCGCCAGCAGCTTATCGGGACAGGGTTACGAGCAGTACTTC. Its protein product is CASSLSGQGYEQYF.

The genes are TRBV6-8 and TRBJ1-2, with D perhaps TRBD1 (6 bases). CDR1 is MNHGY and CDR2 is SAAAGT in the germline V gene. CDR3 length: 15 amino acids. Between the trimmed V and J ends, which lost 6 bases and 4 bases, there was a span of 18 bases. The CDR3 DNA sequence: TGTGCCAGCAGGAGCGGTCCGGGGGCGGCCTATGGCTACACCTTC. It is translated as CASRSGPGAAYGYTF.

The V call is TRBV5-1, the J call TRBJ1-5; no firm D call. CDR3 length equals 14 residues. Per the germline V gene, CDR1 is SGHRS and CDR2 is YFSETQ. The V and J ends lost 0 bases and 6 bases respectively, with 10 bases between them. The CDR3 nucleotides read TGCGCCAGCAGCTTGGGAGAGGGCGTTCAGCCCCAGCATTTT. Protein product: CASSLGEGVQPQHF.

The rearrangement joins TRBV15 to TRBJ2-2, with 9 bases lining up with TRBD2. Unmatched junction bases numbered 6, after V lost 9 bases and J lost 4 bases. This CDR3 region has 14 residues. The germline CDR1 and CDR2 sequences are LNHNV and YYDKDF (reference sequence). The CDR3 nucleotides read TGTGCCACGACTAGCGGTAAAGGCACCGGGGAGCTGTTTTTT. Encoded protein: CATTSGKGTGELFF.

V gene TRBV14 combines with J gene TRBJ2-7; 10 nucleotides align to TRBD1. V lost 1 base and J lost 6; bases outside the gene matches: 6. The CDR3 length is 15 residues. Looked up from germline, CDR1 is SGHDN and CDR2 is FVKESK. Here the CDR3 DNA reads TGTGCCAGCAGCCAAGGCGGACAGGGGGTTTTCGAGCAGTACTTC. Its translation: CASSQGGQGVFEQYF.

This sequence joins TRBV6-8 and TRBJ2-7; no clear D gene. With 2 bases removed from V and 4 bases from J, the gap between germline ends came to 9 bases. Germline CDR1 and CDR2: MNHGY and SAAAGT. This CDR3 contains 13 residues. CDR3 protein: CASSYTQVYEQYF. CDR3 coding DNA: TGTGCCAGCAGTTACACGCAGGTGTACGAGCAGTACTTC.

Here the CDR3 reads CASSEARDRGWGYTF. CDR3 in DNA: TGTGCCAGCAGTGAAGCCCGGGACAGGGGATGGGGCTACACCTTC. J is TRBJ1-2 and V is TRBV6-1; TRBD1 matches at 10 bases. CDR1 is MNHNS and CDR2 is SASEGT in the germline V gene. CDR3 length: 15 amino acids. V lost 0 bases to trimming and J lost 8 bases; unmatched junction nucleotides: 6.